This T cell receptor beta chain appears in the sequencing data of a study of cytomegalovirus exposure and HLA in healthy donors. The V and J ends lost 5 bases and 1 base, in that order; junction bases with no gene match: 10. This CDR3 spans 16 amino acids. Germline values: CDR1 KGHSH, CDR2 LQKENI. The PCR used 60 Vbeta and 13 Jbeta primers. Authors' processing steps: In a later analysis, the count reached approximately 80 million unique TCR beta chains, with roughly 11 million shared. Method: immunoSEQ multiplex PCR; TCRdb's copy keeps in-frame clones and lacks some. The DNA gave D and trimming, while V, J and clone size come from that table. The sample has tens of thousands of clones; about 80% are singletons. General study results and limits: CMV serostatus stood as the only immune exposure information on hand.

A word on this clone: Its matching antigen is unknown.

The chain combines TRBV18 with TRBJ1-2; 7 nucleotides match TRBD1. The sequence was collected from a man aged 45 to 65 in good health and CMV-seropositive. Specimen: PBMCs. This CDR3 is CASSATGMRRNYGYTF. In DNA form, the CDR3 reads TGTGCCAGCTCAGCGACAGGGATGAGACGTAACTATGGCTACACCTTC.